The entry that follows covers one T cell receptor (beta chain) sequence. The data were produced by immunoSEQ multiplex PCR, yet TCRdb's version contains in-frame clones alone and is incomplete. The table shows around 140,000 clones, with about 86% occurring only once. These data come from a study of blood T cell repertoires in COVID-19. This TCR was recovered from a woman in her fifties or sixties with acute or convalescent COVID-19. The material sequenced was peripheral blood.

The CDR3 sequence: CASSLPQTGPPSYEQYF. The CDR3, as DNA: TGTGCCAGCAGCTTACCGCAGACAGGGCCTCCCTCCTACGAGCAGTACTTC. V is TRBV7-2 and J is TRBJ2-7, with 7 positions matching TRBD1. Trimming at V came to 2 bases and at J to 0 bases, leaving 10 bases not matched to a gene. The V gene's germline CDR1 is SGHTA and CDR2 FQGNSA. CDR3 length: 17 residues.